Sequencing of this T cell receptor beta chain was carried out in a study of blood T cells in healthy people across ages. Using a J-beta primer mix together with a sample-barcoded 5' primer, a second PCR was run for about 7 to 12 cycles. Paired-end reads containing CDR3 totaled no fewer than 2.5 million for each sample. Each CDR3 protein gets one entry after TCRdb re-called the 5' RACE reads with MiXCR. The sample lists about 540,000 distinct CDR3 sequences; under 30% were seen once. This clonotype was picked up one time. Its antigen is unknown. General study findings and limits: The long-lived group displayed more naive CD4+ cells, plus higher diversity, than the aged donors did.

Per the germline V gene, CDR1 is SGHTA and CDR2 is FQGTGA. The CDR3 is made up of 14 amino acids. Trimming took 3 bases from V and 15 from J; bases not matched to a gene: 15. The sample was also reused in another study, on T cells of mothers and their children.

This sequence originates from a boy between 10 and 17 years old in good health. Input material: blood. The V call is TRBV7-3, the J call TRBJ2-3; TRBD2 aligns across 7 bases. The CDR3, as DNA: TGTGCCAGCAGCTTCCAGATCCAAACGGGACTAATTTATTTT. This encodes CASSFQIQTGLIYF. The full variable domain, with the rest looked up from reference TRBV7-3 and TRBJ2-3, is GAGVSQTPSNKVTEKGKYVELRCDPISGHTALYWYRQSLGQGPEFLIYFQGTGAADDSGLPNDRFFAVRPEGSVSTLKIQRTERGDSAVYLCASSFQIQTGLIYFGPGTRLTVL.